This TCR beta chain derives from a study of blood T cell repertoires in COVID-19. Study summary: The study drew acute and convalescent COVID-19 samples from the United States, Italy and Spain. PBMCs, B-cell-depleted T cells, or T cells were the source of the cDNA or gDNA that made up the material.

Original handling: Scientists estimated how many nucleated cells there were by amplifying reference gene primers. Repertoires were generated with immunoSEQ multiplex PCR, while TCRdb's copy carries only in-frame clones and drops some. The V and J calls and clone size were taken over from that table, and D and trimming were inferred from the DNA. The sample contains some 150,000 clones, approximately 84% of which appear only once. Sequenced input: peripheral blood. The clonotype was recovered from a human donor in a cohort sampled during active COVID-19.

Here the CDR3 reads CASSLTTGTENYGYTF. For the CDR3, the DNA is TGTGCCAGCAGCTTAACGACCGGGACAGAGAACTATGGCTACACCTTC. This chain uses TRBV7-2 with TRBJ1-2, with 7 bases matching TRBD1. The germline V gene encodes CDR1 SGHTA and CDR2 FQGNSA. V lost 2 bases and J lost 2; bases outside the gene matches: 8. This CDR3 is built from 16 residues.